This T cell receptor beta chain is from a study of blood T cell repertoires in COVID-19. About the research overall: Italy, Spain and the United States were the sources of the convalescent and acute COVID-19 samples. T cells, B-cell-depleted T cells, or PBMCs provided the cDNA or gDNA that served as material.

From germline, CDR1 is MNHEY and CDR2 SMNVEV (reference sequence). The CDR3 contains 16 residues. J gave up 4 bases and V 6 bases, and 10 bases lay outside the gene matches. Some clones are missing from TCRdb's copy, which holds only in-frame ones; the method was immunoSEQ multiplex PCR. The sample includes 150,000 or so clones, 75% to 90% of them seen just once. The TCR comes from a woman in her 70s with acute or convalescent COVID-19. The chain couples TRBV27 to TRBJ2-3; TRBD2 agrees at 10 bases. The source material was peripheral blood. In nucleotides, the CDR3 is TGTGCCAGCAGGGATTATAGCGGGGGGCTCGCAGATACGCAGTATTTT. Translation: CASRDYSGGLADTQYF.